Listed below are T cell receptor beta chains from one sample, sequenced in a study of T cell changes during pregnancy in multiple sclerosis. The assay was immunoSEQ multiplex PCR, and TCRdb's table has in-frame clones only and misses some. Among roughly 100,000 clones listed, 91% were seen once. The sample was peripheral blood, taken after pregnancy. These receptors came from a female donor in good health, enrolled as a control in a pregnancy study. The CDR3 runs from the conserved cysteine through the conserved F or W. A D gene is named only where the DNA matches it firmly. Part of the rows lack a size; the others show once, few, many or a class for expanded clones.

d_gene,j_gene,v_gene,abundance,CDR3aa,CDR3nt
.,TRBJ1-5,TRBV6-5,once,CASSYGTLNQPQHF,TGTGCCAGCAGTTACGGGACACTTAATCAGCCCCAGCATTTT
TRBD1,TRBJ2-1,TRBV7-9,.,CASSYPGTGYNEQFF,TGTGCCAGCAGCTACCCCGGGACAGGGTACAATGAGCAGTTCTTC
TRBD1,TRBJ1-1,TRBV5-3,.,CAIRTGDNTEAFF,TGTGCCATAAGGACAGGGGATAACACTGAAGCTTTCTTT
.,TRBJ2-1,TRBV27,.,CASAEIQYSANEQFF,TGTGCCAGCGCTGAGATACAGTATAGTGCCAATGAGCAGTTCTTC
.,TRBJ1-2,TRBV6-1,.,CASRRDTGNYGYTF,TGTGCCAGCAGGAGGGATACCGGAAACTATGGCTACACCTTC
.,TRBJ1-5,TRBV6-1,.,CASSVEGGGQPQHF,TGTGCCAGCAGTGTGGAGGGAGGCGGTCAGCCCCAGCATTTT
TRBD2,TRBJ2-1,TRBV7-8,.,CASSPLAGGGNEQFF,TGTGCCAGCAGCCCACTAGCGGGGGGGGGCAATGAGCAGTTCTTC
.,TRBJ1-4,TRBV5-4,few,CASSLGREKLFF,TGTGCCAGCAGCTTGGGTCGTGAAAAACTGTTTTTT
.,TRBJ1-1,TRBV11-2,.,CASSLVGHKTEAFF,TGTGCCAGCAGCTTAGTGGGGCATAAAACTGAAGCTTTCTTT
.,TRBJ1-2,TRBV20-1,once,CSAGWGGGYTF,TGCAGTGCCGGATGGGGGGGCGGCTACACCTTC
TRBD2,TRBJ2-3,TRBV5-1,.,CASSLRGGDTQYF,TGCGCCAGCAGCTTGCGGGGAGGGGATACGCAGTATTTT
.,TRBJ1-1,TRBV11-2,.,CASEDGGVTEAFF,TGTGCCAGCGAAGACGGCGGGGTAACTGAAGCTTTCTTT
.,TRBJ2-7,TRBV7-9,.,CASSFDWDEQYF,TGTGCCAGCAGCTTTGACTGGGACGAGCAGTACTTC
.,TRBJ1-1,TRBV18,.,CASSPTQGNTEAFF,TGTGCCAGCTCACCCACCCAGGGGAACACTGAAGCTTTCTTT
.,TRBJ2-5,TRBV9,once,CASSVGLSGEETQYF,TGTGCCAGCAGCGTGGGGCTTTCAGGGGAAGAGACCCAGTACTTC